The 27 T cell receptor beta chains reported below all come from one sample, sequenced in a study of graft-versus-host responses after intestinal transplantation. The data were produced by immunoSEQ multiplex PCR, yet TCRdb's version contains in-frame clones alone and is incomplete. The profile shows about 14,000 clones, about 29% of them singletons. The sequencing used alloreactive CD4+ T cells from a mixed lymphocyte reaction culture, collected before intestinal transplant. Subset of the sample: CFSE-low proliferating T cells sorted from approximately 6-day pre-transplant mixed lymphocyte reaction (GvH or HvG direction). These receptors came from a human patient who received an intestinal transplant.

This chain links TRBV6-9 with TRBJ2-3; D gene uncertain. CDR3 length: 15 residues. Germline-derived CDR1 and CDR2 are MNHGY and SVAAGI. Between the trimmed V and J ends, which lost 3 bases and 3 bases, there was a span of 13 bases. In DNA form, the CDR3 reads TGTGCCAGCAGTTACAGGCGAGTATCGACAGATACGCAGTATTTT. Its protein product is CASSYRRVSTDTQYF.

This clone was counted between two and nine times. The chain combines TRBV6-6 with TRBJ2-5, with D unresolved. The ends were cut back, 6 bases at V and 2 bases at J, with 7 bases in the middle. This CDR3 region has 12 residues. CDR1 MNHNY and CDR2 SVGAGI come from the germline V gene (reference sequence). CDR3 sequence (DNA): TGTGCCAGCAGGTTGGGGCAAGAGACCCAGTACTTC. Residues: CASRLGQETQYF.

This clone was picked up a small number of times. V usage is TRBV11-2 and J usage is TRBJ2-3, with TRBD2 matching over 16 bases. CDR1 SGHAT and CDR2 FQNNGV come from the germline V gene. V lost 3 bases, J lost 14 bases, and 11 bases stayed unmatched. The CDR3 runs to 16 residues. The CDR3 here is CASSLAGTSGRARGYF. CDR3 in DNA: TGTGCCAGCAGCTTGGCCGGGACTAGCGGGAGGGCTCGGGGGTATTTT.

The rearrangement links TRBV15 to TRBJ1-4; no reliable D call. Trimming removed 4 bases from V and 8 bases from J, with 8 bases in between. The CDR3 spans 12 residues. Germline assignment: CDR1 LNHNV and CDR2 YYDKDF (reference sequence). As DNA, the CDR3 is TGTGCCACCAGCACCCTTCAAGAAAAACTGTTTTTT. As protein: CATSTLQEKLFF.

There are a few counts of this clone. CDR3 nucleotides: TGTGCCAGCAGCCCTAGAGGTCGGAGCACAGATACGCAGTATTTT. Translated, it gives CASSPRGRSTDTQYF. The chain links TRBV6-5 to TRBJ2-3; no definite D call. The germline CDR1 and CDR2 sequences are MNHEY and SVGAGI. Trimming cost V 6 bases and J 0 bases, with 13 bases left between them. This CDR3 region has 15 residues.

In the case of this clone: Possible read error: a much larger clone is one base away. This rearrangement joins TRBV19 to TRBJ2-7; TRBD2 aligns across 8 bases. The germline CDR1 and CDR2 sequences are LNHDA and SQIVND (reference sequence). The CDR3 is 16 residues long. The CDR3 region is CASSPRIAGISYEQHF. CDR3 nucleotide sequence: TGTGCCAGTAGTCCCCGAATAGCGGGAATCTCCTACGAGCAGCACTTC.

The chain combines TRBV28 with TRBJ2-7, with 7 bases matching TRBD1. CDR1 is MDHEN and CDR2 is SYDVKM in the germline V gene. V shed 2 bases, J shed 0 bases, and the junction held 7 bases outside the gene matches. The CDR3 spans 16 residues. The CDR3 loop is CASSLARQGFSYEQYF. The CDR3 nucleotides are TGTGCCAGCAGTTTAGCCCGACAGGGTTTCTCCTACGAGCAGTACTTC.

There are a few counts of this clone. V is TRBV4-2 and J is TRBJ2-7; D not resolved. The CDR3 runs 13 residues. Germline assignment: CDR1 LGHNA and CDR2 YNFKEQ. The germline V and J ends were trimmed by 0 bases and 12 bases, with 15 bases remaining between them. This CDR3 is CASSQDNGFPGYF. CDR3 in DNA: TGTGCCAGCAGCCAAGATAATGGCTTCCCGGGGTACTTC.

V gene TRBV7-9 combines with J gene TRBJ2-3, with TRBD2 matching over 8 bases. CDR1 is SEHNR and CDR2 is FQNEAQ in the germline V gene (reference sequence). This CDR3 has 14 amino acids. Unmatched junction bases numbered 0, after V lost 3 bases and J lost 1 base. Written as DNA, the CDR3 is TGTGCCAGCAGCTTTAGCGGGGGCACAGATACGCAGTATTTT. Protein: CASSFSGGTDTQYF.

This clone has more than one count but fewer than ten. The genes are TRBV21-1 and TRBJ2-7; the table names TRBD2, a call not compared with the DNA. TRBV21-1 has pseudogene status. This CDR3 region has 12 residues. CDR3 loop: CASSNLCYEQYF. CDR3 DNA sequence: TGTGCCAGCAGCAATTTATGCTACGAGCAGTACTTC.

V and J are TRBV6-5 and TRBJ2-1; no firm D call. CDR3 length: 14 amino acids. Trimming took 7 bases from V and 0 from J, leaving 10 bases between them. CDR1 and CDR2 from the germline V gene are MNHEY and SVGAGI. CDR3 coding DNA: TGTGCCAGCAAACCGAGCTTCTCCTACAATGAGCAGTTCTTC. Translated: CASKPSFSYNEQFF.

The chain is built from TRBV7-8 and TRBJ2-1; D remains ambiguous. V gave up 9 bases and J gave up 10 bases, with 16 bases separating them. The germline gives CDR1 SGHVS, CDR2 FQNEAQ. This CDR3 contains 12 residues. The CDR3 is CASSPPGWEQFF. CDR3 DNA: TGTGCCAGTAGTCCCCCGGGCTGGGAGCAGTTCTTC.

The CDR3 DNA reads TGCGCCAGCAGCCAAGAAGACCCCTCCGCGACAGGGTTGCGCGGTACGCAGTATTTT. Translating gives CASSQEDPSATGLRGTQYF. The genes are TRBV4-1 and TRBJ2-3; 7 nucleotides line up with TRBD1. Germline-derived CDR1 and CDR2 are MGHRA and YSYEKL. With 0 bases clipped from V and 8 bases from J, the junction kept 20 bases outside the gene matches. This CDR3 region has 19 residues.

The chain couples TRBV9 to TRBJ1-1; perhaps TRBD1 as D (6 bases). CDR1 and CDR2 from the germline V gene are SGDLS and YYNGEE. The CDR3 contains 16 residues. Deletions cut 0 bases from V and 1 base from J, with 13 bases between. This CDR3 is CASSVDGGVGNTEAFF. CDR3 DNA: TGTGCCAGCAGCGTAGATGGGGGCGTCGGGAACACTGAAGCTTTCTTT.

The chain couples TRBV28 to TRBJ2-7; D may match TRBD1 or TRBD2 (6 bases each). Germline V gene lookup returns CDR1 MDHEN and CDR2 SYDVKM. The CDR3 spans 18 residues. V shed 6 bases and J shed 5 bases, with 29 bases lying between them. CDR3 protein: CASSPQGSASVPSHEQYF. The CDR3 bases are TGTGCCAGCAGCCCCCAGGGGTCTGCTAGCGTTCCTTCACACGAGCAGTACTTC.

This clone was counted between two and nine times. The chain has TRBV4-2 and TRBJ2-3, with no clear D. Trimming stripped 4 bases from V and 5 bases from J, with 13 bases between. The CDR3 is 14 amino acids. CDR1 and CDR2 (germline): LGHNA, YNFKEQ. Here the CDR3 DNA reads TGTGCCAGCAGCCGCCTACCCCACGTAGATACGCAGTATTTT. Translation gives CASSRLPHVDTQYF.

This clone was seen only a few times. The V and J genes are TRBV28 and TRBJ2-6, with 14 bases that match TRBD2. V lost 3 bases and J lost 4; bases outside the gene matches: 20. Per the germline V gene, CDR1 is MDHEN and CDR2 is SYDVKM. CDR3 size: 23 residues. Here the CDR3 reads CASSLLGLAGAFVPGVGANVLTF. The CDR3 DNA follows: TGTGCCAGCAGTTTGTTGGGACTAGCGGGAGCCTTTGTCCCAGGGGTCGGGGCCAACGTCCTGACTTTC.

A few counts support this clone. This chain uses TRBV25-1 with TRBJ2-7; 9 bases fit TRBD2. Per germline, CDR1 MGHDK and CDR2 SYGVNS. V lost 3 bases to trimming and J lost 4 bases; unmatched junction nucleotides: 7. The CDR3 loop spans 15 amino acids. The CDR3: CASSDPGTSSYEQYF. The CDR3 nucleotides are TGTGCCAGCAGTGACCCCGGGACTAGCTCGTACGAGCAGTACTTC.

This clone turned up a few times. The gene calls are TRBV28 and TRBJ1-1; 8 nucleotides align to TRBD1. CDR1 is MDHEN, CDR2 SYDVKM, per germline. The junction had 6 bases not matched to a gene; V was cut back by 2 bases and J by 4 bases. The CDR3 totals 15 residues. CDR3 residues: CASSLALQGATEAFF. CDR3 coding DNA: TGTGCCAGCAGTTTAGCTTTGCAGGGGGCCACTGAAGCTTTCTTT.

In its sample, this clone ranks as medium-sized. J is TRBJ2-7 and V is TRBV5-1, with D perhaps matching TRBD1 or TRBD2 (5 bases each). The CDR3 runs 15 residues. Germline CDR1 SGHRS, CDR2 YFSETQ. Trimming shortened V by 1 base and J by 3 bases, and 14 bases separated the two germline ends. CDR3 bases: TGCGCCAGCAGCTTGTACGGGACGGATAACTACGAGCAGTACTTC. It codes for CASSLYGTDNYEQYF.

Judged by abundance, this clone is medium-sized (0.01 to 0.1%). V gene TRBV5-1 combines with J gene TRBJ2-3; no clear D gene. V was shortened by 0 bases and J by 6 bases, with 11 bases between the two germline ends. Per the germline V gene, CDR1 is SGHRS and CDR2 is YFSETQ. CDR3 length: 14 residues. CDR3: CASSLASRADTQYF. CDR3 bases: TGCGCCAGCAGCTTGGCCAGTCGGGCCGATACGCAGTATTTT.

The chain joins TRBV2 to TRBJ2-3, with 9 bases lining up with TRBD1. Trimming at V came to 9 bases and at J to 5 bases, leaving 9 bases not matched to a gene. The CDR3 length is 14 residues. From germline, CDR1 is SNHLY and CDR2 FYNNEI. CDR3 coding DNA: TGTGCCAGTGGGGCACAGGGGGCTATAGATACGCAGTATTTT. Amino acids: CASGAQGAIDTQYF.

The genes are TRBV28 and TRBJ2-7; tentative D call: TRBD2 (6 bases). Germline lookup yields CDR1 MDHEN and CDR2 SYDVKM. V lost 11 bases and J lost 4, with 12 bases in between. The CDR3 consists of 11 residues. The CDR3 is CASGVWYEQYF. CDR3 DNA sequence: TGTGCCTCGGGGGTCTGGTACGAGCAGTACTTC.

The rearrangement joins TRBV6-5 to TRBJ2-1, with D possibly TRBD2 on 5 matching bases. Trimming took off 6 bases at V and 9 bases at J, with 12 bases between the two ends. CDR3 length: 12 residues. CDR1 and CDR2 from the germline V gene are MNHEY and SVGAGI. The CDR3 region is CASSLYGVEQFF. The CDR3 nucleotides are TGTGCCAGCAGCCTTTACGGGGTTGAGCAGTTCTTC.

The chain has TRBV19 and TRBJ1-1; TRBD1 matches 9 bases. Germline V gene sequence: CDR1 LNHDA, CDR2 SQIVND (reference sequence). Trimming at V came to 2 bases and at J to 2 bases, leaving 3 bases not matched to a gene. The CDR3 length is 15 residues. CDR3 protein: CASSIWGQGNTEAFF. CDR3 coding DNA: TGTGCCAGTAGTATATGGGGACAGGGAAACACTGAAGCTTTCTTT.

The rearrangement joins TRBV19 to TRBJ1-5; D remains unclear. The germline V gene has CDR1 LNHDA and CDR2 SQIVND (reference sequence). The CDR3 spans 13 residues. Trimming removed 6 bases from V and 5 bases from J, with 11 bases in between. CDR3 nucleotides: TGTGCCAGTAGGAACCACGGCGATCAGCCCCAGCATTTT. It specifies CASRNHGDQPQHF.

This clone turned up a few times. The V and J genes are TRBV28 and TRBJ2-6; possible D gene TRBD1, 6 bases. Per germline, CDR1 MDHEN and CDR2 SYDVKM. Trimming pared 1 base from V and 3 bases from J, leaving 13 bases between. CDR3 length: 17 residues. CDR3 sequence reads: CASSLFLQGFGANVLTF. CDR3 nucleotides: TGTGCCAGCAGTTTATTCCTACAGGGTTTTGGGGCCAACGTCCTGACTTTC. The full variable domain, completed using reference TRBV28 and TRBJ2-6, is DVKVTQSSRYLVKRTGEKVFLECVQDMDHENMFWYRQDPGLGLRLIYFSYDVKMKEKGDIPEGYSVSREKKERFSLILESASTNQTSMYLCASSLFLQGFGANVLTFGAGSRLTVL.